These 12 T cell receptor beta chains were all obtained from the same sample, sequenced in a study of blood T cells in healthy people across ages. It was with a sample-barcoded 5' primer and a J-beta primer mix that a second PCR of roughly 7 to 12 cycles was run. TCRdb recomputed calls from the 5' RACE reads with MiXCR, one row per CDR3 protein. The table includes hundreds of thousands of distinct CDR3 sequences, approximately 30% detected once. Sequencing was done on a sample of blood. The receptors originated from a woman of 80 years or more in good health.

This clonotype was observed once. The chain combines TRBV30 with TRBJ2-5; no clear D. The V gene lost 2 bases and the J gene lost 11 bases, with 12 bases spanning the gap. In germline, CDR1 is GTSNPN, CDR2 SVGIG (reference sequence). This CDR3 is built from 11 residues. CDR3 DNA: TGTGCCTGGAGTAGGCAGGCCGGGCAGTACTTC. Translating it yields CAWSRQAGQYF.

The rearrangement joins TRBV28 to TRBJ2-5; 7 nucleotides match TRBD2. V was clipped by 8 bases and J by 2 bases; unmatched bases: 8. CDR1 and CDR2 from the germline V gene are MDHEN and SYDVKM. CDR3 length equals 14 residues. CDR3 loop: CASRRTSAQETQYF. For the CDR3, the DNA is TGTGCCAGCCGTCGAACTAGCGCTCAAGAGACCCAGTACTTC.

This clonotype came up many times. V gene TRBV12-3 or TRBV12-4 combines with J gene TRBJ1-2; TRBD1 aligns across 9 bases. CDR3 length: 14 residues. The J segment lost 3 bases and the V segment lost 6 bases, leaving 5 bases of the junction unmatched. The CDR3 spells CASRGTGKDYGYTF. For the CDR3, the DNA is TGTGCCAGCAGGGGGACAGGGAAGGACTATGGCTACACCTTC.

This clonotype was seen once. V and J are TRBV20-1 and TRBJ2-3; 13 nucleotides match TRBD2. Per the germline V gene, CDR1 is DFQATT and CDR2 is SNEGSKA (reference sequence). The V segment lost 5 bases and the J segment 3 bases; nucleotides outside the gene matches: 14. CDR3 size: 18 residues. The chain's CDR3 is CSAWTSGRSDRLTDTQYF. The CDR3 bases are TGCAGTGCTTGGACTAGCGGGAGATCGGACAGGTTGACAGATACGCAGTATTTT.

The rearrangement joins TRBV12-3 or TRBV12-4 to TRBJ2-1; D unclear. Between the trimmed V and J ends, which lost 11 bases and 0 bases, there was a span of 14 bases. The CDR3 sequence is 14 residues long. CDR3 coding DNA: TGTGCCGACCAGCACGAGGTCTCCTACAATGAGCAGTTCTTC. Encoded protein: CADQHEVSYNEQFF.

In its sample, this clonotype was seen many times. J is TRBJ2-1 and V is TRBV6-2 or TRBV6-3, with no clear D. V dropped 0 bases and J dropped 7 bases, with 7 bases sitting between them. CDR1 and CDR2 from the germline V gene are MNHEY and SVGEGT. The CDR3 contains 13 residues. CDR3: CASSYSIGNEQFF. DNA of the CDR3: TGTGCCAGCAGTTACTCGATTGGGAATGAGCAGTTCTTC.

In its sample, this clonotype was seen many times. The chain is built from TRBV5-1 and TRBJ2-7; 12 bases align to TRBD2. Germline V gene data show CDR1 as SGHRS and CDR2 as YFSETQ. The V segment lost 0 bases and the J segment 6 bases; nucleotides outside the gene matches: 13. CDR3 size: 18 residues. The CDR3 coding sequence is TGCGCCAGCAGCTTGGGGTCTAGCGGGGGGGCCTCGGTCGGCGAGCAGTACTTC. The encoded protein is CASSLGSSGGASVGEQYF.

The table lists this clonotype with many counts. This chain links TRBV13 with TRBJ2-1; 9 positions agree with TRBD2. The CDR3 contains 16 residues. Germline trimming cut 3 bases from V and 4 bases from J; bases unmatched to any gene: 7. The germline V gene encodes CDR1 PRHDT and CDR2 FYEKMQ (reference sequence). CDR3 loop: CASSFSGGAPYNEQFF. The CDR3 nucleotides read TGTGCCAGCAGCTTTAGCGGGGGCGCCCCTTACAATGAGCAGTTCTTC. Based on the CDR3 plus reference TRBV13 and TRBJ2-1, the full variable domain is AAGVIQSPRHLIKEKRETATLKCYPIPRHDTVYWYQQGPGQDPQFLISFYEKMQSDKGSIPDRFSAQQFSDYHSELNMSSLELGDSALYFCASSFSGGAPYNEQFFGPGTRLTVL.

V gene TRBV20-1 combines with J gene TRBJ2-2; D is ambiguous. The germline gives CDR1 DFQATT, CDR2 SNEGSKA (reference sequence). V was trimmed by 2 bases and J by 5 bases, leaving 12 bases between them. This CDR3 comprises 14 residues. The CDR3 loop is CSARSPEATGELFF. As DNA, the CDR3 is TGCAGTGCTAGATCCCCTGAGGCAACCGGGGAGCTGTTTTTT.

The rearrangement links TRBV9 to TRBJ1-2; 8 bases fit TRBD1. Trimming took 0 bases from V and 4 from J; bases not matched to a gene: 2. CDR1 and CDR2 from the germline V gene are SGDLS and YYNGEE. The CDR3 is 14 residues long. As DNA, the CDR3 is TGTGCCAGCAGCGTAGAGGACAGGGCCTATGGCTACACCTTC. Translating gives CASSVEDRAYGYTF.

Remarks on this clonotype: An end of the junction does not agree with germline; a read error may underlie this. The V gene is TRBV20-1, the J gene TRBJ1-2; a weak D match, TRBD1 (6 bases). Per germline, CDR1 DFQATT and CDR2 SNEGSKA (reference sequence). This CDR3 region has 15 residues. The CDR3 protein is CNARDRTAPGGGYTF. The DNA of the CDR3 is TGCAATGCTAGAGACAGGACCGCCCCCGGGGGTGGCTACACCTTC.

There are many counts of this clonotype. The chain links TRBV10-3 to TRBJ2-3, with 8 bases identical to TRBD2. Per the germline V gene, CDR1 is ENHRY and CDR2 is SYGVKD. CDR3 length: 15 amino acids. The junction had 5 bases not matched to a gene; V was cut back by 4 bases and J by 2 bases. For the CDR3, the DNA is TGTGCCATCAGTGTCGGGGGGGGATCCACAGATACGCAGTATTTT. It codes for CAISVGGGSTDTQYF.